This is a list of T cell receptor beta chains from one sample in a study of glioma-infiltrating T cells after dendritic cell vaccination. Libraries were prepared by immunoSEQ multiplex PCR; TCRdb keeps only in-frame clonotypes and omits some of them. Here the sample spans approximately 110,000 clones, around 90% being singletons. The source material was blood, sampled after dendritic cell vaccination. The origin of the receptors is a human donor with glioblastoma. CDR3s include the opening cysteine and the closing phenylalanine or tryptophan. Each record gives: D gene, J gene, V gene, CDR3 length, clone size, CDR3 protein, CDR3 DNA. D genes are given only for firm matches. Part of the rows lack a size; the others show once, few, many or a class for expanded clones.

D gene: -
J gene: TRBJ1-1
V gene: TRBV5-6
CDR3 length: 14
clone size: -
CDR3 protein: CASSLLGLNTEAFF
CDR3 DNA: TGTGCCAGCAGCTTACTGGGCCTGAACACTGAAGCTTTCTTT

D gene: TRBD2
J gene: TRBJ2-7
V gene: TRBV7-6
CDR3 length: 14
clone size: -
CDR3 protein: CASSLSTSGYEQYF
CDR3 DNA: TGTGCCAGCAGCTTGTCGACTAGCGGGTACGAGCAGTACTTC

D gene: TRBD1
J gene: TRBJ2-7
V gene: TRBV5-1
CDR3 length: 16
clone size: -
CDR3 protein: CASSLGSYWDSYEQYF
CDR3 DNA: TGCGCCAGCAGCCTAGGTTCATACTGGGACAGCTACGAGCAGTACTTC

D gene: -
J gene: TRBJ2-1
V gene: TRBV6-1
CDR3 length: 14
clone size: once
CDR3 protein: CASGRDTFYNEQFF
CDR3 DNA: TGTGCCAGCGGTAGGGACACGTTTTACAATGAGCAGTTCTTC

D gene: -
J gene: TRBJ2-2
V gene: TRBV5-1
CDR3 length: 17
clone size: -
CDR3 protein: CASSLDSPIPNTGELFF
CDR3 DNA: TGCGCCAGCAGCCTCGACAGCCCGATACCGAACACCGGGGAGCTGTTTTTT

D gene: -
J gene: TRBJ1-3
V gene: TRBV11-2
CDR3 length: 15
clone size: -
CDR3 protein: CASSLDRTVGNTIYF
CDR3 DNA: TGTGCCAGCAGCTTAGACAGGACTGTCGGAAACACCATATATTTT

D gene: TRBD1
J gene: TRBJ1-1
V gene: TRBV10-3
CDR3 length: 14
clone size: -
CDR3 protein: CAISYRGMNTEAFF
CDR3 DNA: TGTGCCATCAGTTACAGGGGGATGAACACTGAAGCTTTCTTT

D gene: -
J gene: TRBJ2-5
V gene: TRBV7-7
CDR3 length: 15
clone size: -
CDR3 protein: CASSPGRVLEETQYF
CDR3 DNA: TGTGCTAGCAGCCCCGGGCGGGTCTTAGAAGAGACCCAGTACTTC

D gene: TRBD2
J gene: TRBJ2-1
V gene: TRBV5-4
CDR3 length: 16
clone size: -
CDR3 protein: CASSLGSSGGYNEQFF
CDR3 DNA: TGTGCCAGCAGCTTGGGTTCTAGCGGAGGTTACAATGAGCAGTTCTTC

D gene: -
J gene: TRBJ2-3
V gene: TRBV5-5
CDR3 length: 14
clone size: -
CDR3 protein: CASSSGHDTDTQYF
CDR3 DNA: TGTGCCAGCAGCTCCGGACACGACACAGATACGCAGTATTTT

D gene: -
J gene: TRBJ2-7
V gene: TRBV12-5
CDR3 length: 12
clone size: -
CDR3 protein: CASGFRVTEQYF
CDR3 DNA: TGTGCTAGTGGTTTTCGAGTTACCGAGCAGTACTTC

D gene: -
J gene: TRBJ2-5
V gene: TRBV7-2
CDR3 length: 12
clone size: -
CDR3 protein: CASSEGEGTQYF
CDR3 DNA: TGTGCCAGCAGCGAAGGGGAAGGGACCCAGTACTTC

D gene: -
J gene: TRBJ1-5
V gene: TRBV4-1
CDR3 length: 15
clone size: few
CDR3 protein: CASSQDGRNNQPQHF
CDR3 DNA: TGCGCCAGCAGCCAAGATGGCAGAAATAATCAGCCCCAGCATTTT

D gene: -
J gene: TRBJ1-3
V gene: TRBV6-1
CDR3 length: 14
clone size: -
CDR3 protein: CASKTGFSGNTIYF
CDR3 DNA: TGTGCCAGTAAAACAGGTTTCTCTGGAAACACCATATATTTT

D gene: TRBD1
J gene: TRBJ1-4
V gene: TRBV2
CDR3 length: 14
clone size: -
CDR3 protein: CASSLGGADEKLFF
CDR3 DNA: TGTGCCAGTTCACTAGGGGGCGCGGATGAAAAACTGTTTTTT

D gene: -
J gene: TRBJ1-1
V gene: TRBV5-3
CDR3 length: 13
clone size: -
CDR3 protein: CASNLRVNTEAFF
CDR3 DNA: TGTGCCAGCAACCTCCGGGTGAACACTGAAGCTTTCTTT

D gene: TRBD2
J gene: TRBJ2-7
V gene: TRBV7-6
CDR3 length: 15
clone size: -
CDR3 protein: CASSPGTSGTYEQYF
CDR3 DNA: TGTGCCAGCAGCCCCGGGACTAGCGGAACCTACGAGCAGTACTTC

D gene: -
J gene: TRBJ1-6
V gene: TRBV25-1
CDR3 length: 15
clone size: -
CDR3 protein: CASSDSGRVNSPLHF
CDR3 DNA: TGTGCCAGCAGTGATAGTGGCAGGGTAAATTCACCCCTCCACTTT

D gene: -
J gene: TRBJ2-2
V gene: TRBV6-4
CDR3 length: 12
clone size: -
CDR3 protein: CASRENTGELFF
CDR3 DNA: TGTGCCAGTAGAGAGAACACCGGGGAGCTGTTTTTT

D gene: TRBD2
J gene: TRBJ2-7
V gene: TRBV7-9
CDR3 length: 14
clone size: -
CDR3 protein: CASSLAGRGYEQYF
CDR3 DNA: TGTGCCAGCAGCTTAGCGGGGAGGGGATACGAGCAGTACTTC

D gene: TRBD1
J gene: TRBJ1-2
V gene: TRBV19
CDR3 length: 13
clone size: -
CDR3 protein: CASTTGQRYGYTF
CDR3 DNA: TGTGCCAGTACTACGGGACAGCGCTATGGCTACACCTTC

D gene: -
J gene: TRBJ2-7
V gene: TRBV10-1
CDR3 length: 17
clone size: -
CDR3 protein: CASSESRDFSGRYEQYF
CDR3 DNA: TGCGCCAGCAGTGAGTCCCGGGACTTCTCCGGCAGGTACGAGCAGTACTTC